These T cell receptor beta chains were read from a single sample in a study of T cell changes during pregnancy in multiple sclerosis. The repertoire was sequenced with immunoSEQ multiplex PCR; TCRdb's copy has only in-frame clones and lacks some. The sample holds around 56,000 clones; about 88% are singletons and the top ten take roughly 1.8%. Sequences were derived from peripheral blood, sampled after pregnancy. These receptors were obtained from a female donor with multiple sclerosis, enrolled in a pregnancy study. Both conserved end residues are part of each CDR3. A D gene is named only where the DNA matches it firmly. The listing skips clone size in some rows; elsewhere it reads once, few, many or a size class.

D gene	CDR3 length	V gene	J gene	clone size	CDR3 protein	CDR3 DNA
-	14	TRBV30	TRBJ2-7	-	CAWSVQGRAYEQYF	TGTGCCTGGAGTGTACAAGGCAGGGCCTACGAGCAGTACTTC
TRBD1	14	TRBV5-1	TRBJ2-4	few	CASSSRTGEDIQYF	TGCGCCAGCAGCTCGCGGACAGGGGAGGACATTCAGTACTTC
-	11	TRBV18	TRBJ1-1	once	CASSRGLEAFF	TGTGCCAGCTCACGAGGGCTGGAAGCTTTCTTT
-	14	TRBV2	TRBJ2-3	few	CASSDNRDQDTQYF	TGTGCCAGCAGTGACAACCGGGATCAAGATACGCAGTATTTT
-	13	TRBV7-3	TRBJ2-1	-	CASSLSLFNEQFF	TGTGCCAGCAGCTTAAGTTTATTCAATGAGCAGTTCTTC
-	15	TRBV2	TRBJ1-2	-	CASSPTRDRIYGYTF	TGTGCCAGCAGCCCTACCCGGGATCGAATTTACGGCTACACCTTC
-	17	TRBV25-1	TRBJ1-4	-	CASSEFWGEVTNEKLFF	TGTGCCAGCAGTGAATTTTGGGGGGAGGTCACTAATGAAAAACTGTTTTTT
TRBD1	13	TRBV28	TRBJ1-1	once	CATGRDSAPKAFF	TGTGCCACCGGCCGGGACAGCGCTCCTAAAGCTTTCTTT
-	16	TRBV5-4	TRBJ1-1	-	CASSLAGQGFGPEAFF	TGTGCCAGCAGCTTGGCTGGGCAGGGATTTGGTCCTGAAGCTTTCTTT
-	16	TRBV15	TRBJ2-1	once	CATSRDTPEREAEQFF	TGTGCCACCAGCAGAGACACCCCAGAGAGGGAGGCTGAGCAGTTCTTC
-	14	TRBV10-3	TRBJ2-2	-	CATLRGTNTGELFF	TGTGCCACCTTGCGGGGCACCAACACCGGGGAGCTGTTTTTT
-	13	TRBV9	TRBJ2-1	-	CASSLGLNRLQFF	TGTGCCAGCAGCCTCGGACTCAATCGCCTACAGTTCTTC
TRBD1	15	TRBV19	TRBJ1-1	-	CASSILGTGDAGAFF	TGTGCCAGTAGTATACTCGGGACAGGGGACGCAGGGGCTTTCTTT
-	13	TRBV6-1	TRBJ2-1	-	CASSEPQYNEQFF	TGTGCCAGCAGTGAACCCCAGTACAATGAGCAGTTCTTC
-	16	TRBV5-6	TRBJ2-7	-	CASSDRGAGVGYEQYF	TGTGCCAGCAGCGACCGAGGGGCAGGGGTCGGCTACGAGCAGTACTTC
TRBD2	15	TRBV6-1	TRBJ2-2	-	CASSLAGGMNGELFF	TGTGCCAGCAGTTTAGCGGGGGGTATGAACGGGGAGCTGTTTTTT
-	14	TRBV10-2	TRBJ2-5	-	CASSSAGWQETQYF	TGCGCCAGCAGCAGCGCGGGGTGGCAAGAGACCCAGTACTTC